This T cell receptor (beta chain) was identified in a study of Graves' ophthalmopathy and Graves' hyperthyroidism. Study findings and constraints: Cross-validated, the 13-signature model showed 87.88%/81.08% sensitivity/specificity, and 80%/75% in the test set.

To note about this clonotype: Antigen specificity is unknown.

Investigators amplified TCR beta CDR3 regions from RNA transcripts. HTBI-primed RT-PCR formed the first round, and a multiplex PCR formed the second. Using its own MiXCR run on the multiplex PCR reads, TCRdb lists one record per CDR3 protein. The sample contains roughly 400,000 distinct CDR3 sequences, about 16% of which appear only once. Enrollment excluded any patients with other autoimmune diseases, uncontrolled infections, pregnancy or lactation. Sequenced material: peripheral blood. The receptor's source is a woman between 18 and 29 years old with Graves' ophthalmopathy.

The CDR3 DNA reads as TGTGCCACCTTGGGACAGGGGAACTATGGCTACACCTTC. It codes for CATLGQGNYGYTF. The J gene is TRBJ1-2, the V gene TRBV6-1; TRBD1 matches 10 bases. With 10 bases clipped from V and 2 bases from J, the junction kept 4 bases outside the gene matches. Germline-derived CDR1 and CDR2 are MNHNS and SASEGT. This CDR3 comprises 13 residues.